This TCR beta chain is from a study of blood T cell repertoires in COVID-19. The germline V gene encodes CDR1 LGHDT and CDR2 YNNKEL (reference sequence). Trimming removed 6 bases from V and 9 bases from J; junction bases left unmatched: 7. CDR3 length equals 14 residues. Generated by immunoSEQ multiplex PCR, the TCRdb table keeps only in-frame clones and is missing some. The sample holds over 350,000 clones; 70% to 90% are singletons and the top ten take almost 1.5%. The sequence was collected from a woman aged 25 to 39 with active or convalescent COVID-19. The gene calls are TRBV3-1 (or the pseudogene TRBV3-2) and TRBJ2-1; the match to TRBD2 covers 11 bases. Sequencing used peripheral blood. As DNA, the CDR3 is TGTGCCAGCAGGGCTAGCGGGAGGAGTAGTGAGCAGTTCTTC. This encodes CASRASGRSSEQFF.